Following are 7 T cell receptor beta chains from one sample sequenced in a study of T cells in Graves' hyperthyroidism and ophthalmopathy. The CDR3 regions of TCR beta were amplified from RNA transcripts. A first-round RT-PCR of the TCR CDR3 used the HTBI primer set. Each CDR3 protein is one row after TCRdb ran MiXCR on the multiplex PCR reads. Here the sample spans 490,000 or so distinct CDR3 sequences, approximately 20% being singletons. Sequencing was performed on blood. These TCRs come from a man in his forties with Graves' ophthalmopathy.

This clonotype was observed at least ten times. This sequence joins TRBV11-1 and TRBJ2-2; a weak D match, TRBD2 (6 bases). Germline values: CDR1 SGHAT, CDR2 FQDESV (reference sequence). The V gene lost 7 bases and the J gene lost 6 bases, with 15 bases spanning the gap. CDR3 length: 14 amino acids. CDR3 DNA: TGTGCCAGCACCCCGGGACTCCCCTCCGGGGAGCTGTTTTTT. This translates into CASTPGLPSGELFF.

The CDR3 reads CASSLPSTSSYNEQFF. The CDR3 region has the DNA TGTGCCAGCAGTTTACCGTCGACGAGCTCCTACAATGAGCAGTTCTTC. The chain is built from TRBV12-3 or TRBV12-4 and TRBJ2-1; no definite D call. V lost 2 bases and J lost 0, with 11 bases in between. The CDR3 spans 16 residues.

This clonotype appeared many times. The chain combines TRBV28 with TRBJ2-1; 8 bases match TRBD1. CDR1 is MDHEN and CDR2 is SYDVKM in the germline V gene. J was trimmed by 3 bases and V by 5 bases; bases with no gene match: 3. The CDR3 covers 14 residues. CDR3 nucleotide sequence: TGTGCCAGCAGTGACAGGGGTGGCTACAATGAGCAGTTCTTC. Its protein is CASSDRGGYNEQFF.

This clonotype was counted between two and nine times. DNA of the CDR3: TGCAGTGCTAGAGATGAGGTTAGCGGGGGGGCCGATGAGCAGTTCTTC. Translating it yields CSARDEVSGGADEQFF. The J gene is TRBJ2-1, the V gene TRBV20-1; 11 nucleotides agree with TRBD2. The length of the CDR3 is 16 residues. The V gene's germline CDR1 is DFQATT and CDR2 SNEGSKA (reference sequence). Trimming at V came to 0 bases and at J to 8 bases, leaving 9 bases not matched to a gene.

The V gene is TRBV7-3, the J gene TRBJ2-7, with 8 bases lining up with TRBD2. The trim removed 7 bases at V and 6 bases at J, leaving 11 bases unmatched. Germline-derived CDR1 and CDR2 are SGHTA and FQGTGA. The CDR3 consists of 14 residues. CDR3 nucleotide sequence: TGTGCCAGCAACCAAACGACTAGCGACGGCGAGCAGTACTTC. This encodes CASNQTTSDGEQYF.

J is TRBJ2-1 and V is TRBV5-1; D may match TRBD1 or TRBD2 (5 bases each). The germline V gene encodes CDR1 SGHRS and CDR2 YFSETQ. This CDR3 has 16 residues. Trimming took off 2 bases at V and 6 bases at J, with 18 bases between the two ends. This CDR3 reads CASSFPPGPGTNEQFF. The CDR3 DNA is TGCGCCAGCAGCTTCCCTCCGGGCCCGGGGACCAATGAGCAGTTCTTC.

The CDR3 coding sequence is TGCAGCGTTCAGCTACCAGACACGCTGCTAGAAGCTTTCTTT. Translating it yields CSVQLPDTLLEAFF. This rearrangement joins TRBV29-1 to TRBJ1-1, with D unresolved. Germline CDR1 is SQVTM and CDR2 is ANQGSEA. The length of the CDR3 is 14 residues. Trimming shortened V by 5 bases and J by 8 bases, and 21 bases separated the two germline ends.